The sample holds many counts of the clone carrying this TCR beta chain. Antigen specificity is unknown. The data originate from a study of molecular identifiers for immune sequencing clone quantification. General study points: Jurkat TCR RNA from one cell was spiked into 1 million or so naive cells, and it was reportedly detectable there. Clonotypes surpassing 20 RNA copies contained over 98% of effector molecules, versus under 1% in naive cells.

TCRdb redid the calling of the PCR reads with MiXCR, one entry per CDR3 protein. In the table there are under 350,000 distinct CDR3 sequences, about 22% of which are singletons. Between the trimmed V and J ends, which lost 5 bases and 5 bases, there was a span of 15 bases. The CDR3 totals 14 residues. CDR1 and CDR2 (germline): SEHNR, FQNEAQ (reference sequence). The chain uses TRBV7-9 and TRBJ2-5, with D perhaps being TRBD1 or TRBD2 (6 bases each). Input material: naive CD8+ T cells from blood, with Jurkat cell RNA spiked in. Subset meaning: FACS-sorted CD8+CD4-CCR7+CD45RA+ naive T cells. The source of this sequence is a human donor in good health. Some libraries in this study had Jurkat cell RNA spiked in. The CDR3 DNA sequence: TGTGCCAGCAGCAGGACTACAGGGAGCGAGACCCAGTACTTC. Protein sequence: CASSRTTGSETQYF. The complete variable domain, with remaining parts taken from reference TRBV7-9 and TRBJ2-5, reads DTGVSQNPRHKITKRGQNVTFRCDPISEHNRLYWYRQTLGQGPEFLTYFQNEAQLEKSRLLSDRFSAERPKGSFSTLEIQRTEQGDSAMYLCASSRTTGSETQYFGPGTRLLVL.